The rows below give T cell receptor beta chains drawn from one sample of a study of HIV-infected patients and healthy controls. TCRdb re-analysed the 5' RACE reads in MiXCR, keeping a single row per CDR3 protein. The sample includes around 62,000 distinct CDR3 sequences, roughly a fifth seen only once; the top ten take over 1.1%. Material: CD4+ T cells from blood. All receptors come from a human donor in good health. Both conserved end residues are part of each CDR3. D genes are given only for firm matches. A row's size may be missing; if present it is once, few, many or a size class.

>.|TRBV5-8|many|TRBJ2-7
CASSSDSSYEQYF
TGTGCCAGCAGCTCGGACAGCTCCTACGAGCAGTACTTC
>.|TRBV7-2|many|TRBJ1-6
CASSLDPGPINSPLHF
TGTGCCAGCAGCTTAGATCCGGGCCCTATTAATTCACCCCTCCACTTT
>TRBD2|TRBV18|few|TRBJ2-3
CASSPRGAGGPDTQYF
TGTGCCAGCTCACCGCGCGGGGCGGGAGGGCCAGATACGCAGTATTTT
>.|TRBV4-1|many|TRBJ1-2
CASSQLPVTNYGYTF
TGCGCCAGCAGCCAACTGCCTGTGACTAACTATGGCTACACCTTC
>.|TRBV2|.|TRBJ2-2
CASTAEGSHTGELFF
TGTGCCAGCACCGCGGAGGGTTCTCACACCGGGGAGCTGTTTTTT
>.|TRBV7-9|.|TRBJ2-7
CASSPADSRYEQYF
TGTGCCAGCAGCCCAGCCGACTCCCGCTACGAGCAGTACTTC
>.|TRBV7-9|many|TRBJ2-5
CASSADSVQETQYF
TGTGCCAGCAGCGCCGACAGCGTCCAAGAGACCCAGTACTTC
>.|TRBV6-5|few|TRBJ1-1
CASSYGGAPSPFF
TGTGCCAGCAGTTACGGTGGGGCCCCCTCACCTTTCTTT
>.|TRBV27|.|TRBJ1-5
CASSSTRPAGGQPQHF
TGTGCCAGCAGTTCAACTAGGCCCGCAGGCGGTCAGCCCCAGCATTTT
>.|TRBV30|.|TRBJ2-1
CAWDNGLAEYNEQFF
TGTGCCTGGGACAACGGCTTGGCAGAATACAATGAGCAGTTCTTC
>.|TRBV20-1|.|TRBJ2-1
CSARVGGNSYNEQFF
TGCAGTGCTAGAGTCGGCGGGAATTCCTACAATGAGCAGTTCTTC
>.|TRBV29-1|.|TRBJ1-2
CSVEDGPGNYGYTF
TGCAGCGTTGAAGATGGGCCGGGAAACTATGGCTACACCTTC
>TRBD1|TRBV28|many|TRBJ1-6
CASRRDRRAVNSPLHF
TGTGCCAGCAGGAGGGACAGAAGAGCTGTTAATTCACCCCTCCACTTT
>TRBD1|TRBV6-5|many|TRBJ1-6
CASSYSDRGIYNSPLHF
TGTGCCAGCAGTTACTCGGACAGGGGAATCTATAATTCACCCCTCCACTTT
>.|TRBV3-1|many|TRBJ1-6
CASSQSQETLHF
TGTGCCAGCAGCCAGTCCCAAGAGACCCTCCACTTT
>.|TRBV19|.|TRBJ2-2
CASSISGANTGELFF
TGTGCCAGTAGTATTAGCGGAGCGAACACCGGGGAGCTGTTTTTT
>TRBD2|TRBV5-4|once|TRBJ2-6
CASSRGLLSSGANVLTF
TGTGCCAGCAGCCGGGGACTACTGAGCTCTGGGGCCAACGTCCTGACTTTC
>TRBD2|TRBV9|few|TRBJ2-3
CASSARTSGRTDTQYF
TGTGCCAGCAGCGCAAGGACTAGCGGGCGCACAGATACGCAGTATTTT
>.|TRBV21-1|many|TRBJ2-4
CASSIKRAKNIQYF
TGTGCCAGCAGCATCAAGCGAGCCAAAAACATTCAGTACTTC
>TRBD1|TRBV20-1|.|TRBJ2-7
CSARDRWTYEQYF
TGCAGTGCTAGGGACAGGTGGACCTACGAGCAGTACTTC
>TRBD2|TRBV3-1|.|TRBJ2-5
CASSQTGTSSQETQYF
TGTGCCAGCAGCCAAACCGGGACTAGCAGCCAAGAGACCCAGTACTTC
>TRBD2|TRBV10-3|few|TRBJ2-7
CAISDSREYSYEQYF
TGTGCCATCAGTGACTCGCGGGAGTATTCCTACGAGCAGTACTTC
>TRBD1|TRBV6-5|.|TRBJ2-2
CASSWDRGTGELFF
TGTGCCAGCAGTTGGGACAGGGGCACCGGGGAGCTGTTTTTT
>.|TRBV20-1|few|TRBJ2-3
CSAREGLTDTQYF
TGCAGTGCTAGAGAAGGGCTCACAGATACGCAGTATTTT
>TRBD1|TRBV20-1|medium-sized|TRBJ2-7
CSASKATGPPSGEQYF
TGCAGTGCTAGCAAAGCGACAGGGCCCCCCTCGGGCGAGCAGTACTTC
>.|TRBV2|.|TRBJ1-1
CASSGNRNTEAFF
TGTGCCAGCAGTGGAAACCGGAACACTGAAGCTTTCTTT
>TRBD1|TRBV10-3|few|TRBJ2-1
CAIMGQGFEQFF
TGTGCCATCATGGGACAGGGGTTCGAGCAGTTCTTC
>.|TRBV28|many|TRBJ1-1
CASTEQGQTEAFF
TGTGCCAGCACCGAGCAGGGGCAGACTGAAGCTTTCTTT
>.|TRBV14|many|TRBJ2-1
CASSPSTGAYNEQFF
TGTGCCAGCAGCCCTTCGACGGGGGCCTACAATGAGCAGTTCTTC
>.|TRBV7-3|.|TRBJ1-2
CASSLTPRFQESVGGYTF
TGTGCCAGCAGCTTAACCCCTAGGTTTCAGGAATCTGTGGGTGGCTACACCTTC
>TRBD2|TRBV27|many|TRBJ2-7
CASSRGREGEQYF
TGTGCCAGCAGTCGGGGACGGGAGGGCGAGCAGTACTTC
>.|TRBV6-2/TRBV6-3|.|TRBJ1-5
CASSYAGQGNQPQHF
TGTGCCAGCAGTTACGCCGGGCAGGGGAATCAGCCCCAGCATTTT
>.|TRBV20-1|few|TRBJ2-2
CSARDRVVDKGLTGELFF
TGCAGTGCTAGAGATCGGGTAGTCGACAAGGGCTTAACCGGGGAGCTGTTTTTT
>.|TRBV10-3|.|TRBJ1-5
CAISESTSNQPQHF
TGTGCCATCAGTGAGTCCACGAGCAATCAGCCCCAGCATTTT
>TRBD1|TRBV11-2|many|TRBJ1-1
CASSLGHRGGTEAFF
TGTGCCAGCAGCTTAGGTCACAGGGGGGGTACTGAAGCTTTCTTT
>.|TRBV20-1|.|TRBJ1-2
CSARDRVDYGYTF
TGCAGTGCTAGAGACAGGGTGGACTATGGCTACACCTTC
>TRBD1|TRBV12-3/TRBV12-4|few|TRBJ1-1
CASSSRDRGTEAFF
TGTGCCAGCAGTTCGAGGGACAGGGGCACTGAAGCTTTCTTT
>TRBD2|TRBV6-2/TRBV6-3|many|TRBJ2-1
CASSNLADSSYNEQFF
TGTGCCAGCAGCAATCTAGCGGATAGCTCCTACAATGAGCAGTTCTTC
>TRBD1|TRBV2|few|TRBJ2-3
CASSPRQGADTQYF
TGTGCCAGCAGCCCCCGACAGGGGGCAGATACGCAGTATTTT
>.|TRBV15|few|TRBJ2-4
CATSRDKRPGTAVF
TGTGCCACCAGCAGAGATAAACGCCCCGGGACCGCGGTCTTC
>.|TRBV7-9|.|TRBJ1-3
CASRPNSAPSGNTIYF
TGTGCCAGCAGACCGAACAGCGCACCCTCTGGAAACACCATATATTTT
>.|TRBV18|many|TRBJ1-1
CASSPLDGNTEAFF
TGTGCCAGCTCACCATTGGACGGGAACACTGAAGCTTTCTTT
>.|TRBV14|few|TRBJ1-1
CASSRVSNTEAFF
TGTGCCAGCAGCCGCGTTTCGAACACTGAAGCTTTCTTT
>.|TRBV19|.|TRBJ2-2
CASIGTVNTGELFF
TGTGCCAGTATCGGGACTGTAAACACCGGGGAGCTGTTTTTT
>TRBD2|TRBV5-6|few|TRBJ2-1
CASSSTGSGRSYNEQFF
TGTGCCAGCAGCTCCACCGGTAGCGGGCGGAGCTACAATGAGCAGTTCTTC
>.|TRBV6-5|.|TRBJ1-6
CASSQRGLYNSPLHF
TGTGCCAGCAGTCAGCGGGGACTCTATAATTCACCCCTCCACTTT
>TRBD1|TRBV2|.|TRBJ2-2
CASRKQGPGELFF
TGTGCCAGCAGGAAACAGGGGCCCGGGGAGCTGTTTTTT
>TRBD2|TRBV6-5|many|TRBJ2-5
CASSYASGRRQTQYF
TGTGCCAGCAGTTACGCTAGCGGGAGGAGACAGACCCAGTACTTC
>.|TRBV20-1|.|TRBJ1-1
CSAINTEAFF
TGCAGTGCTATAAACACTGAAGCTTTCTTT
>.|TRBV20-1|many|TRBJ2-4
CSAITRAGTKNIQYF
TGCAGTGCTATTACGAGGGCCGGGACCAAAAACATTCAGTACTTC
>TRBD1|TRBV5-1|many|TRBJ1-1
CASSLAGTGRTEAFF
TGCGCCAGCAGCTTGGCCGGGACAGGACGGACTGAAGCTTTCTTT
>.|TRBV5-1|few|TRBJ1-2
CASSRPPLRKQNYGYTF
TGCGCCAGCAGCCGACCGCCCCTCAGAAAACAAAACTATGGCTACACCTTC